The present T cell receptor (beta chain) was sequenced within a study of T cells after yellow fever vaccination. Study background: For low cell numbers, libraries were made with SMART-Seq v4 Ultra Low Input. Findings and limits, study-wide: In post-booster samples, most primary-vaccination clones reappeared (96% CD4, about 91% CD8). Of the clonotypes, a small share occurred in both CD4 and CD8 compartments.

A remark on this clonotype: Its antigen is undetermined.

5'RACE template switching added a universal primer site and UMIs to TCR cDNA. TCRdb processed the 5' RACE reads anew with MiXCR; each CDR3 protein has one entry. The table has hundreds of thousands of distinct CDR3 sequences, 9% to 15% seen once; the top ten hold just under 15%. The CDR3 loop spans 15 amino acids. Germline lookup yields CDR1 LNHDA and CDR2 SQIVND (reference sequence). V lost 7 bases and J lost 4; bases outside the gene matches: 9. Here the sequenced sample was PBMCs, taken on the day of the yellow fever booster vaccination. The genes are TRBV19 and TRBJ2-3; 9 bases map to TRBD2. The TCR sequence derives from a man aged 25-45 years who received the YFV17D yellow fever vaccine. For the CDR3, the DNA is TGTGCCAGTACCAAGGTAGCGGGAGTGGCAGATACGCAGTATTTT. Its translation: CASTKVAGVADTQYF.